The sequence of this T cell receptor beta chain was determined in a study of blood T cell repertoires in COVID-19. Study as a whole: T cells, B-cell-depleted T cells, or PBMCs provided the cDNA or gDNA that served as material.

Measured with immunoSEQ multiplex PCR; TCRdb has only the in-frame clones, and not every one. The sample carries around 250,000 clones, around 90% recorded once. The V gene's germline CDR1 is SGHAT and CDR2 FQNNGV. The CDR3 contains 16 residues. V lost 0 bases, J lost 1 base, and 12 bases lay in between. The chain recombines TRBV11-2 with TRBJ1-1, with unresolved D. Sequencing input: peripheral blood. The receptor was isolated from a woman between 65 and 79 years old with active or convalescent COVID-19. This chain's CDR3 is CASSLDGRLGNTEAFF. The CDR3 DNA reads TGTGCCAGCAGCTTAGACGGCAGACTCGGGAACACTGAAGCTTTCTTT. The complete variable domain, with remaining parts taken from reference TRBV11-2 and TRBJ1-1, reads EAGVAQSPRYKIIEKRQSVAFWCNPISGHATLYWYQQILGQGPKLLIQFQNNGVVDDSQLPKDRFSAERLKGVDSTLKIQPAKLEDSAVYLCASSLDGRLGNTEAFFGQGTRLTVV.